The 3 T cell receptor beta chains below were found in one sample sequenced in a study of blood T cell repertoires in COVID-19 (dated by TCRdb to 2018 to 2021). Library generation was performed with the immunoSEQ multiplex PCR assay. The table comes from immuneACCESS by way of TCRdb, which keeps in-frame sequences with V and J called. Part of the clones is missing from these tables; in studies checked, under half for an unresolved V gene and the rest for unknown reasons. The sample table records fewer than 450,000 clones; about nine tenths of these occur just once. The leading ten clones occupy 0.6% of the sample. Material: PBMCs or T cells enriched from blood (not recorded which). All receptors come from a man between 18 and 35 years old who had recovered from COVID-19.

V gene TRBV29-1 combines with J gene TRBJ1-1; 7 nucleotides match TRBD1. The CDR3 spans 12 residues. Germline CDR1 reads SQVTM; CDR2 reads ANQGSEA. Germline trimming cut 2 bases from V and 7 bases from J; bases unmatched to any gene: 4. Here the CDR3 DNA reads TGCAGCGTTGAAAGGGGGCGGGGTGAAGCTTTCTTT. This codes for CSVERGRGEAFF. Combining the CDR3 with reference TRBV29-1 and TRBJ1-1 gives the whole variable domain SAVISQKPSRDICQRGTSLTIQCQVDSQVTMMFWYRQQPGQSLTLIATANQGSEATYESGFVIDKFPISRPNLTFSTLTVSNMSPEDSSIYLCSVERGRGEAFFGQGTRLTVV.

This CDR3 reads CASSLDLGPLHF. CDR3 in DNA: TGTGCCAGCAGCTTAGATCTAGGACCCCTCCACTTT. The chain recombines TRBV11-3 with TRBJ1-6; D unresolved. This CDR3 is built from 12 residues. V dropped 0 bases and J dropped 12 bases, with 6 bases sitting between them. Germline V CDR1 and CDR2: SGHNT, YENEEA.

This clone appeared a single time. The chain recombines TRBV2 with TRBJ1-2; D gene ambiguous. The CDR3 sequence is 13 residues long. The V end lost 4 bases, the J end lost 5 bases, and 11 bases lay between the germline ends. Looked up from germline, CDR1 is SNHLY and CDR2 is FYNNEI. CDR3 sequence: CASSVIETYGYTF. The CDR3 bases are TGTGCCAGCAGTGTCATCGAAACATATGGCTACACCTTC.